The sequence of this T cell receptor (beta chain) was determined in a study of response to subunit inactivated influenza vaccine. Study findings and constraints: Seasonal influenza vaccination, on each occasion, was suggested by the authors to recruit few new T cells.

As regards this clonotype: Its antigen is still unknown.

TCRdb redid the calling of the RT-PCR reads with MiXCR, one entry per CDR3 protein. Among 650,000 to 800,000 distinct CDR3 sequences listed, approximately 13% were seen once. This CDR3 is built from 15 residues. Trimming cost V 2 bases and J 7 bases, with 18 bases left between them. Germline CDR1 MNHNS, CDR2 SASEGT. This chain joins TRBV6-1 and TRBJ2-7, with D perhaps matching TRBD2 (6 bases). Here the sequenced sample was PBMCs from blood, taken approximately 15 days before vaccination. This receptor was identified in a man aged 50 to 60 who received an inactivated influenza vaccine. The CDR3 region has the DNA TGTGCCAGCAGTGAAATTTGGTCTGGACTAAGTGAGCAGTACTTC. It translates to CASSEIWSGLSEQYF.